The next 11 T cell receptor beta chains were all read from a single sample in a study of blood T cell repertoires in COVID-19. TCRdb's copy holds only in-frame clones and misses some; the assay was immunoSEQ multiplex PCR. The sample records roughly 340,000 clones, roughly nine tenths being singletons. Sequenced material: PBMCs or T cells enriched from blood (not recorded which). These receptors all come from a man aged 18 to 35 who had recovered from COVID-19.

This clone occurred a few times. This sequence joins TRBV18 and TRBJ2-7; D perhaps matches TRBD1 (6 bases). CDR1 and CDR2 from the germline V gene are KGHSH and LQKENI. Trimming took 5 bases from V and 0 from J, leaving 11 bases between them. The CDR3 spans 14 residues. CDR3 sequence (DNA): TGTGCCAGCTCAGAAGGACAGAGCTCCTACGAGCAGTACTTC. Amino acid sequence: CASSEGQSSYEQYF.

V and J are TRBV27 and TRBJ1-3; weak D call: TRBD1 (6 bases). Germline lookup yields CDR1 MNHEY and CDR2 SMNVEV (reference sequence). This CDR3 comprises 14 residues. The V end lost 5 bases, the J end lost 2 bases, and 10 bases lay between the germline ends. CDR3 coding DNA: TGTGCCAGCAGTAGGGCAGGGGCTGGAAACACCATATATTTT. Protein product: CASSRAGAGNTIYF.

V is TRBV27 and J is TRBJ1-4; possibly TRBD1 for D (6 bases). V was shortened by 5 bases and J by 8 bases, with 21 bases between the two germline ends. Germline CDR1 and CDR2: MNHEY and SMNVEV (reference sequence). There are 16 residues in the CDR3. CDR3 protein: CASSHLQGFLKEKLFF. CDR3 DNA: TGTGCCAGCAGTCACCTACAGGGCTTTTTAAAGGAAAAACTGTTTTTT.

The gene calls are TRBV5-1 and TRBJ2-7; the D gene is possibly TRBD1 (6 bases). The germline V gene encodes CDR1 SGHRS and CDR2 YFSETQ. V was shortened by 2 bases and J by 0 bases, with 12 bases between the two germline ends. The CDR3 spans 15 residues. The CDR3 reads CASSLSGHYSYEQYF. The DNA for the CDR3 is TGCGCCAGCAGCTTATCGGGACACTACTCCTACGAGCAGTACTTC.

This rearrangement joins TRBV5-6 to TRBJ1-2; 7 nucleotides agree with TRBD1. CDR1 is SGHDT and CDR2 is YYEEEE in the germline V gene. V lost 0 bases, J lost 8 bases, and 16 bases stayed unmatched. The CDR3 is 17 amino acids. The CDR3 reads CASSLGQGDSLFRGYTF. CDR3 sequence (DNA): TGTGCCAGCAGCTTGGGACAGGGAGATTCACTATTCCGGGGCTACACCTTC.

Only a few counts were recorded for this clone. This chain's CDR3 is CASSLSGRAGNTIYF. The CDR3 DNA follows: TGTGCCAGCAGTTTATCGGGCAGGGCTGGAAACACCATATATTTT. The chain is built from TRBV27 and TRBJ1-3; the D gene is possibly TRBD1 (5 bases). V lost 0 bases to trimming and J lost 2 bases, with 8 bases between them. Germline V gives CDR1 MNHEY, CDR2 SMNVEV (reference sequence). This CDR3 is built from 15 residues.

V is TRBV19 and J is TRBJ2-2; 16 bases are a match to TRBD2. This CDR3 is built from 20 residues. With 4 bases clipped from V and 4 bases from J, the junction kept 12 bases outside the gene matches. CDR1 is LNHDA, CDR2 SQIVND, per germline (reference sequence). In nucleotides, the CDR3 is TGTGCCAGTAGTAAGAAACCGGGACTAGCGGGAGGGCCGGCCACCGGGGAGCTGTTTTTT. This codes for CASSKKPGLAGGPATGELFF.

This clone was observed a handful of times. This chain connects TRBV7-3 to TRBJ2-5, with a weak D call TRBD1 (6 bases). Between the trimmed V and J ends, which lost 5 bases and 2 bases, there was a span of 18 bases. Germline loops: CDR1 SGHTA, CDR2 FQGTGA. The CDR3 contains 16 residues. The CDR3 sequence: CASSPQQGLGQETQYF. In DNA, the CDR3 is TGTGCCAGCAGCCCTCAACAGGGCTTGGGGCAAGAGACCCAGTACTTC.

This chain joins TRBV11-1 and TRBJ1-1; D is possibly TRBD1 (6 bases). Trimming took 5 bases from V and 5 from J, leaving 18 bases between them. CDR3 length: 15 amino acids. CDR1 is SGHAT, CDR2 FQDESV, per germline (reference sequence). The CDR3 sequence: CASSNSGQSKTEAFF. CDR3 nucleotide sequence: TGTGCCAGCAGCAACTCGGGACAAAGTAAGACTGAAGCTTTCTTT.

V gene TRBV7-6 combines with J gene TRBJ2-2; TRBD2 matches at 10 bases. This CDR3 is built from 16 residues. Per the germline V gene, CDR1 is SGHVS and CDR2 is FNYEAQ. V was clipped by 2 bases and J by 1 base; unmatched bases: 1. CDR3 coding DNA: TGTGCCAGCAGCTTATTAGCGGGGGGGAACACCGGGGAGCTGTTTTTT. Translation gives CASSLLAGGNTGELFF.

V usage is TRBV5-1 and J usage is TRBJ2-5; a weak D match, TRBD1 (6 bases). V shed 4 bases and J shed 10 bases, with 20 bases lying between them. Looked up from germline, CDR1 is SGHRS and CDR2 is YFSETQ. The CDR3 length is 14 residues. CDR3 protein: CASSPQGPHWGQYF. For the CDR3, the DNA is TGCGCCAGCAGCCCTCAGGGGCCCCACTGGGGCCAGTACTTC.